This TCR beta chain stems from a study of blood T cell repertoires in COVID-19. In the study overall: The United States, Italy and Spain supplied acute and convalescent COVID-19 samples. T cells, B-cell-depleted T cells, or PBMCs supplied cDNA or gDNA.

In the original analysis: Reference gene primer amplification in the assay estimated nucleated cell counts. Using immunoSEQ multiplex PCR, the repertoire was profiled, and TCRdb retains in-frame clones only, with some absent. The DNA gave D and trimming, while V, J and clone size come from that table. The table records approximately 300,000 clones, roughly 89% of them present only once. J was trimmed by 1 base and V by 2 bases; bases with no gene match: 3. CDR3 length: 15 amino acids. Germline-derived CDR1 and CDR2 are MGHRA and YSYEKL. This chain uses TRBV4-1 with TRBJ2-5, with 8 bases lining up with TRBD1. The sequence was collected from a woman between 35 and 50 years old with COVID-19, enrolled during active disease. Sequenced: peripheral blood. The CDR3 is CASSQRTGTQETQYF. The DNA of the CDR3 is TGCGCCAGCAGCCAACGGACAGGGACCCAAGAGACCCAGTACTTC.